This TCR beta chain was captured in a study of blood T cell repertoires in COVID-19. Background on the study: Samples taken during acute and convalescent COVID-19 were collected in the United States, Italy and Spain.

The authors' processing: Amplifying reference gene primers gave estimates of nucleated cell counts. The assay was immunoSEQ multiplex PCR, and TCRdb's table has in-frame clones only and misses some. V and J calls and clone size are those listed in that table; D and trimming were worked out from the DNA. The sample consists of 150,000 to 200,000 clones, about 88% of them appearing once. Germline V lookup: CDR1 DFQATT, CDR2 SNEGSKA (reference sequence). The CDR3 sequence is 11 residues long. V lost 2 bases and J lost 5, with 6 bases in between. The clonotype originates from a man younger than 35 who had recovered from COVID-19. The rearrangement links TRBV20-1 to TRBJ2-5; D ambiguous. Sequenced material: peripheral blood. This CDR3 reads CSARHSETQYF. CDR3 nucleotides: TGCAGTGCTAGACATAGCGAGACCCAGTACTTC.